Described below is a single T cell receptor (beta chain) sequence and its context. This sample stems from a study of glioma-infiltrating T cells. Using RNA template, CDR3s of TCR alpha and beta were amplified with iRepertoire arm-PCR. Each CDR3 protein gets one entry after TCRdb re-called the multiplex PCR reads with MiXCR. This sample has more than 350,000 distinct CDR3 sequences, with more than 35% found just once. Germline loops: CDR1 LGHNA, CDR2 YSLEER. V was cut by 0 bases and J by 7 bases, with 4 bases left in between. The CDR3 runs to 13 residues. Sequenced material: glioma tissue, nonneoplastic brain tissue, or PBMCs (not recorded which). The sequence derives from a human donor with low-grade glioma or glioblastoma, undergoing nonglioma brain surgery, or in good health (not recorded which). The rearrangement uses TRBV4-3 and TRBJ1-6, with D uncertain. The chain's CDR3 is CASSQDQNSPLHF. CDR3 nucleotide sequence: TGCGCCAGCAGCCAAGATCAGAATTCACCCCTCCACTTT.